Given below is one TCR beta chain in context. The antigen remains undetermined. TCRdb's table, derived via immunoSEQ multiplex PCR, lists solely in-frame clones and lacks some. The table lists 120,000 or so clones, 92% of them singletons. The data originate from a study of siplizumab effects on memory and regulatory T cells. Findings of the study overall: The diversity of naive T cells seemed greater than that of memory cells, and their alloresponse contribution seemed major.

The TCR was taken from a human donor in good health. Sequences were obtained from CD4+ T cells sorted from blood.

This CDR3 reads CASQDGTAYQETQYF. DNA for the CDR3: TGTGCCAGCCAAGATGGGACAGCCTATCAAGAGACCCAGTACTTC. J is TRBJ2-5 and V is TRBV2; 7 nucleotides agree with TRBD1. The CDR3 is made up of 15 amino acids. J lost 2 bases, V lost 8 bases, and 11 bases had no gene match. Looked up from germline, CDR1 is SNHLY and CDR2 is FYNNEI.